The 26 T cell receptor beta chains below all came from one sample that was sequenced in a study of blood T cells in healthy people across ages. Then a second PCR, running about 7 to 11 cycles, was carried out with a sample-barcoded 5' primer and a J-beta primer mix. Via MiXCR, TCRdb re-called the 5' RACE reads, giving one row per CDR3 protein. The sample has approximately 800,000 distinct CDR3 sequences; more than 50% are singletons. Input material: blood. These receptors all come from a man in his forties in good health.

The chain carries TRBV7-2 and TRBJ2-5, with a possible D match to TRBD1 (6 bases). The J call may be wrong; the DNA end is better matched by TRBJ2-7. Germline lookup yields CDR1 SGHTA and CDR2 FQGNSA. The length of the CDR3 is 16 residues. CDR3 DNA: TGTGCCAGCAGCCCAACCAAAACAGGGTCCCTCGGCGAGCAGTACTTC. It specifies CASSPTKTGSLGEQYF.

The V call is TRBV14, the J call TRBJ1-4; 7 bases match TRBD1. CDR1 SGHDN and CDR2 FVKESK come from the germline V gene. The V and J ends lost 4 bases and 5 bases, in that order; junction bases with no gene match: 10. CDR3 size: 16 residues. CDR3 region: CASSPLFQGGNEKLFF. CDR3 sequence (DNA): TGTGCCAGCAGCCCCCTCTTTCAGGGGGGGAATGAAAAACTGTTTTTT.

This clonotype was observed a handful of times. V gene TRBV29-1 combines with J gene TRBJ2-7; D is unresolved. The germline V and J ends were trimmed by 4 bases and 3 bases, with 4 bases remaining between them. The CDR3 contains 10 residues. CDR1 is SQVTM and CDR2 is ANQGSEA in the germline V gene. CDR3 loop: CSVVLYEQYF. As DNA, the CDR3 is TGCAGCGTTGTGCTCTACGAGCAGTACTTC.

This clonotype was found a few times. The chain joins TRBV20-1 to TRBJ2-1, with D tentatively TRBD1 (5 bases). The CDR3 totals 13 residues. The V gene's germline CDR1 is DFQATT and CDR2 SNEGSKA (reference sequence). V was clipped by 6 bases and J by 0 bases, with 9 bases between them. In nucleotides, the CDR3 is TGCAGTGCGAGACAGCTCTCCTACAATGAGCAGTTCTTC. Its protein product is CSARQLSYNEQFF.

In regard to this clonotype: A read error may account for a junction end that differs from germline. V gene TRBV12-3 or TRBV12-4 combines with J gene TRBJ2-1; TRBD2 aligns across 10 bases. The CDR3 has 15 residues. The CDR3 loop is CVSSRLAGPYNEQFF. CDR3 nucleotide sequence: TGTGTCAGCAGTCGACTAGCGGGCCCCTACAATGAGCAGTTCTTC.

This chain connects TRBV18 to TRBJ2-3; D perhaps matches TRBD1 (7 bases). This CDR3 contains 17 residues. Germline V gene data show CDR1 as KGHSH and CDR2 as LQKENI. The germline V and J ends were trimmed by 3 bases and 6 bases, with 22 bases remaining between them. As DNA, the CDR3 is TGTGCCAGCTCACCCCCGACTAGGGGGCTTGTTTCGGATACGCAGTATTTT. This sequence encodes CASSPPTRGLVSDTQYF.

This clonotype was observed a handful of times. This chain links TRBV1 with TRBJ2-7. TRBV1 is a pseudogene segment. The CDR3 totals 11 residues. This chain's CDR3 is CTSSLAYEQYF. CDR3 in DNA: TGCACCAGCAGCCTAGCCTACGAGCAGTACTTC.

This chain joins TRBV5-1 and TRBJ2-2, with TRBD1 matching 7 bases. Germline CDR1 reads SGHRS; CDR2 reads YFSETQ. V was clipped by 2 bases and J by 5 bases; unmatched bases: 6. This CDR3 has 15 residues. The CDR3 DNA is TGCGCCAGCAGCTTACAAGGGGGCGAAACCGGGGAGCTGTTTTTT. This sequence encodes CASSLQGGETGELFF.

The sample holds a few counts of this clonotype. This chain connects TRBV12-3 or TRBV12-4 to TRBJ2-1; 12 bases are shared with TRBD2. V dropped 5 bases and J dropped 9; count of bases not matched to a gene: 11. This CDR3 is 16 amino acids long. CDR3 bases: TGTGCCAGCAGTGCCGCTAGCGGGGGGGCTTTCAGTGAGCAGTTCTTC. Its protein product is CASSAASGGAFSEQFF.

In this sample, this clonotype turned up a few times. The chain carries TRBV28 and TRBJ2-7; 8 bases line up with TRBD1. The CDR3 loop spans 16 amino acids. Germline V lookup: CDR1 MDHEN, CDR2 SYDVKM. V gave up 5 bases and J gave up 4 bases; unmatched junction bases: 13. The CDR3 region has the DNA TGTGCCAGCAGTCCCCCCGGGGACAGGAGGGCTTACGAGCAGTACTTC. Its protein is CASSPPGDRRAYEQYF.

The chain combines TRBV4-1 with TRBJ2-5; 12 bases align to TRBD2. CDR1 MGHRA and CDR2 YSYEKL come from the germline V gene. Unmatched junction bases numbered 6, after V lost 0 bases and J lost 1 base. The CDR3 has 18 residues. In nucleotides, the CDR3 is TGCGCCAGCAGCCAAGACAGACTAGCGGGAGTCTTCCAAGAGACCCAGTACTTC. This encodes CASSQDRLAGVFQETQYF.

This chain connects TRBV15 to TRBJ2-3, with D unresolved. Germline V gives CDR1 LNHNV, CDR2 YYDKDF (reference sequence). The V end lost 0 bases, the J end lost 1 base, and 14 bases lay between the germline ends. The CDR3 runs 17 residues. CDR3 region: CATSRDHLEAGTDTQYF. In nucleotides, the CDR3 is TGTGCCACCAGCAGAGATCATCTTGAGGCAGGCACAGATACGCAGTATTTT.

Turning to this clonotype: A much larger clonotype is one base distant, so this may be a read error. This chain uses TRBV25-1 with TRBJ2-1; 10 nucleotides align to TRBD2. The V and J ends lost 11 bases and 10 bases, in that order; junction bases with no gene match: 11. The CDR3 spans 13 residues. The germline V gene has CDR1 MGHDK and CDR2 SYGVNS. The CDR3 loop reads CAGGGLAVGEQFF. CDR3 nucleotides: TGTGCCGGCGGCGGACTAGCGGTGGGGGAGCAGTTCTTC.

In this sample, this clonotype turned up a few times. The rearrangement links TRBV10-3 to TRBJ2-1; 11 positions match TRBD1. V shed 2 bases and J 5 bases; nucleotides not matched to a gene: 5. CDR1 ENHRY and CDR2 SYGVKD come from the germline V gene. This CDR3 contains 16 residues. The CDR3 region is CAISESRDRGDNEQFF. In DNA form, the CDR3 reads TGTGCCATCAGTGAGAGCCGGGACAGGGGGGACAATGAGCAGTTCTTC.

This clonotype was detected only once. This CDR3 reads CAWSVHGSYEQYF. The CDR3 DNA follows: TGTGCCTGGAGTGTACACGGTTCCTACGAGCAGTACTTC. The rearrangement uses TRBV30 and TRBJ2-4; D not certain. The J call is uncertain, as TRBJ2-7 better fits the DNA end. Germline V gene data show CDR1 as GTSNPN and CDR2 as SVGIG (reference sequence). CDR3 length: 13 residues.

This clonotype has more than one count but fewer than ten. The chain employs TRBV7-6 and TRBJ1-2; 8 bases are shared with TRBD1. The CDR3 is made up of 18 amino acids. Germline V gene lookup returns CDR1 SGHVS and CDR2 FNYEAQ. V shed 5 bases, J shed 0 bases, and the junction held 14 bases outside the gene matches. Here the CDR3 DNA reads TGTGCCAGCAGCCTAGGAGGCGGACAGGGCCTAGCTAACTATGGCTACACCTTC. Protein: CASSLGGGQGLANYGYTF.

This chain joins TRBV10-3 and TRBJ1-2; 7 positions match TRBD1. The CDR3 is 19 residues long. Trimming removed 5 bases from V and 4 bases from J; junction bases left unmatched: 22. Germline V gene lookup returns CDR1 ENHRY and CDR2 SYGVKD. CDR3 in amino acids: CAISMTLDRLTRGTYGYTF. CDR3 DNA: TGTGCCATCAGTATGACCCTGGACAGGCTTACTCGGGGTACCTATGGCTACACCTTC.

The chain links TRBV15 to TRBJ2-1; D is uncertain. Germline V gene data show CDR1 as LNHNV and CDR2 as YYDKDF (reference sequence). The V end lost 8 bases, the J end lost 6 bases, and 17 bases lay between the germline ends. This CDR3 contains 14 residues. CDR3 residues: CATLPLSGGNEQFF. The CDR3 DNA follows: TGTGCCACCCTGCCCCTCTCAGGCGGCAATGAGCAGTTCTTC.

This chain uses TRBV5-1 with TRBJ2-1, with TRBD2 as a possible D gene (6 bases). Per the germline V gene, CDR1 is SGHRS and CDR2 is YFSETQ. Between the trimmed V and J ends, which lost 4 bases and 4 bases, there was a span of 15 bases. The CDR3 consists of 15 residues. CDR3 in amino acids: CASSQSGVRYNEQFF. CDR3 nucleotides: TGCGCCAGCAGCCAGTCGGGGGTCCGTTACAATGAGCAGTTCTTC.

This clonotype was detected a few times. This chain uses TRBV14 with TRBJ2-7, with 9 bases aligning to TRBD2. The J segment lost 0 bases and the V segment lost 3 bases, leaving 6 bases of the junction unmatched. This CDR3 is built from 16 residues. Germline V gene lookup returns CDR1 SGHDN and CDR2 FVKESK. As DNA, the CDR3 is TGTGCCAGCAGCCAGCCGGGACTAGCCAGCTCCTACGAGCAGTACTTC. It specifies CASSQPGLASSYEQYF. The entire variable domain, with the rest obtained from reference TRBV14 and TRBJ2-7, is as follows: EAGVTQFPSHSVIEKGQTVTLRCDPISGHDNLYWYRRVMGKEIKFLLHFVKESKQDESGMPNNRFLAERTGGTYSTLKVQPAELEDSGVYFCASSQPGLASSYEQYFGPGTRLTVT.

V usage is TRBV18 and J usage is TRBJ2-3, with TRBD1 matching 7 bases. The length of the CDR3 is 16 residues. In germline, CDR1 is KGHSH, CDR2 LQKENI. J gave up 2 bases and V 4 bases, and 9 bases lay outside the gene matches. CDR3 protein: CASSRGTGANTDTQYF. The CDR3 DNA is TGTGCCAGCTCACGGGGAACAGGGGCTAACACAGATACGCAGTATTTT.

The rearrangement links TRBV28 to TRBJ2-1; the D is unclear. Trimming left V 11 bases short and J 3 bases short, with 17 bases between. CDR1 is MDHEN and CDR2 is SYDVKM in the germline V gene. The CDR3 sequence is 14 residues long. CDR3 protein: CAGTSTDNYNEQFF. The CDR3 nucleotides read TGTGCCGGTACATCGACCGACAACTACAATGAGCAGTTCTTC.

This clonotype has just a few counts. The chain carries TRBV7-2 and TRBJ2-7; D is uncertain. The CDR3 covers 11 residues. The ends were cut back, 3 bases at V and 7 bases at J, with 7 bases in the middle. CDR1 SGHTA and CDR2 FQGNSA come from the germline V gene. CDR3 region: CASSLRQEQYF. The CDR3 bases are TGTGCCAGCAGCTTGCGGCAAGAGCAGTACTTC.

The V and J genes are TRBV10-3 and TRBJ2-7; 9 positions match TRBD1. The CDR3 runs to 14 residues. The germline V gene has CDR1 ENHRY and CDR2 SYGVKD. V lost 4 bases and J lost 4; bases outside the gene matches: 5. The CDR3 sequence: CAISGDRDSYEQYF. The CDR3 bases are TGTGCCATCAGTGGGGACAGGGATTCTTACGAGCAGTACTTC.

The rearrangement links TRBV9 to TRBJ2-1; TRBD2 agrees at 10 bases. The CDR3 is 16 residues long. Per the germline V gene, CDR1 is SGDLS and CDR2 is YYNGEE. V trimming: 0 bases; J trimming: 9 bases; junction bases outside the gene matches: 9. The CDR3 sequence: CASSVARSGGAGEQFF. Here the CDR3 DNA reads TGTGCCAGCAGCGTAGCCCGCAGCGGGGGGGCGGGTGAGCAGTTCTTC.

The CDR3 region has the DNA TGTGCCAGCAGTTACACCAGGGAAGAGACCCAGTACTTC. This gives the protein CASSYTREETQYF. The chain is built from TRBV6-6 and TRBJ2-5, with D possibly being TRBD1 (5 bases). Trimming removed 2 bases at V and 3 bases at J, with 7 bases between. Germline V gene lookup returns CDR1 MNHNY and CDR2 SVGAGI (reference sequence). CDR3 size: 13 residues.